Below, 14 T cell receptor beta chains from the same sample are listed, as sequenced in a study of blood T cell repertoires in COVID-19. The protocol was immunoSEQ multiplex PCR, while the TCRdb copy is restricted to in-frame clones and leaves out a portion. The table lists roughly 200,000 clones, 89% of them singletons. Sequencing was done on a sample of PBMCs or T cells enriched from blood (not recorded which). Receptor source: a woman aged 40 to 50 with acute COVID-19.

The chain combines TRBV19 with TRBJ2-7; D is unclear. The V end lost 3 bases, the J end lost 0 bases, and 12 bases lay between the germline ends. This CDR3 is 15 amino acids long. Looked up from germline, CDR1 is LNHDA and CDR2 is SQIVND (reference sequence). The CDR3 protein is CASSMGPARSYEQYF. As DNA, the CDR3 is TGTGCCAGTAGTATGGGCCCTGCCCGCTCCTACGAGCAGTACTTC.

This sequence joins TRBV9 and TRBJ2-1; possible D gene TRBD2, 5 bases. Per the germline V gene, CDR1 is SGDLS and CDR2 is YYNGEE. Trimming took off 1 base at V and 4 bases at J, with 6 bases between the two ends. This CDR3 spans 13 amino acids. CDR3 loop: CASSVLAYNEQFF. CDR3 bases: TGTGCCAGCAGCGTACTAGCTTACAATGAGCAGTTCTTC.

CDR3 DNA: TGCGCCAGCAGCCACGTTAGCTCGGGGGGGGCAGATACGCAGTATTTT. The encoded protein is CASSHVSSGGADTQYF. The chain carries TRBV4-1 and TRBJ2-3; 8 bases match TRBD2. The V gene end was trimmed by 3 bases and the J gene end by 4 bases; junction bases not matched to a gene: 9. This CDR3 is 16 amino acids long. Per the germline V gene, CDR1 is MGHRA and CDR2 is YSYEKL.

The chain has TRBV3-1 (or the pseudogene TRBV3-2) and TRBJ1-4; perhaps TRBD1 as D (6 bases). V lost 4 bases, J lost 10 bases, and 16 bases lay in between. Per the germline V gene, CDR1 is LGHDT and CDR2 is YNNKEL (reference sequence). This CDR3 has 14 amino acids. Here the CDR3 reads CASSPRTASGKLFF. CDR3 in DNA: TGTGCCAGCAGCCCTCGGACAGCCTCTGGAAAACTGTTTTTT.

This chain links TRBV13 with TRBJ2-1; the match to TRBD2 covers 7 bases. After removal of 5 bases from V and 4 bases from J, the junction contained 11 bases not matched to a gene. The length of the CDR3 is 16 residues. Germline V gene data show CDR1 as PRHDT and CDR2 as FYEKMQ (reference sequence). CDR3 loop: CASSPRGGRVYNEQFF. The CDR3 nucleotides are TGTGCCAGCAGCCCCCGCGGGGGACGCGTATACAATGAGCAGTTCTTC.

CDR3 sequence: CATSIGGAQETQYF. In DNA form, the CDR3 reads TGTGCCACCAGCATAGGGGGGGCTCAAGAGACCCAGTACTTC. This rearrangement joins TRBV15 to TRBJ2-5, with TRBD2 as a possible D gene (7 bases). The CDR3 length is 14 residues. CDR1 is LNHNV and CDR2 is YYDKDF in the germline V gene (reference sequence). Trimming removed 4 bases from V and 2 bases from J, with 11 bases in between.

This clone has more than one count but fewer than ten. The chain combines TRBV7-2 with TRBJ2-3; D perhaps matches TRBD2 (5 bases). V was clipped by 5 bases and J by 3 bases, with 15 bases between them. Germline V lookup: CDR1 SGHTA, CDR2 FQGNSA. The CDR3 spans 15 residues. The CDR3 loop is CASSPITSFTDTQYF. The CDR3, as DNA: TGTGCCAGCAGCCCCATTACTAGTTTTACAGATACGCAGTATTTT.

The V call is TRBV18, the J call TRBJ2-5, with no clear D. CDR3 length: 13 residues. Germline CDR1 reads KGHSH; CDR2 reads LQKENI. V dropped 1 base and J dropped 5 bases, with 8 bases sitting between them. The CDR3 protein is CASSPQNGETQYF. CDR3 bases: TGTGCCAGCTCACCACAGAACGGGGAGACCCAGTACTTC.

The chain uses TRBV5-1 and TRBJ1-6, with D unresolved. The V gene's germline CDR1 is SGHRS and CDR2 YFSETQ. This CDR3 is built from 15 residues. V gave up 2 bases and J gave up 7 bases, with 13 bases separating them. CDR3 coding DNA: TGCGCCAGCAGCTTCTCGGACGGAGGCAATTCACCCCTCCACTTT. Its protein is CASSFSDGGNSPLHF.

The chain couples TRBV6-7 to TRBJ2-7; TRBD2 agrees at 14 bases. TRBV6-7 counts as an open reading frame of uncertain function. The CDR3 has 18 amino acids. The V and J ends lost 2 bases and 4 bases, in that order; junction bases with no gene match: 10. CDR3 loop: CASSYRTSGRRFSYEQYF. CDR3 nucleotides: TGTGCCAGCAGTTACCGGACTAGCGGGAGGAGGTTTTCTTACGAGCAGTACTTC.

The table lists this clone with a count of one. This chain joins TRBV2 and TRBJ1-5; D is possibly TRBD1 (6 bases). Germline loops: CDR1 SNHLY, CDR2 FYNNEI. V was clipped by 5 bases and J by 7 bases, with 12 bases between them. The CDR3 extends over 13 amino acids. The CDR3 DNA reads TGTGCCAGCAGTTGGGGGCCGGGGCAGCCCCAGCATTTT. The encoded protein is CASSWGPGQPQHF.

This sequence joins TRBV19 and TRBJ1-5; tentative D call: TRBD1 (6 bases). CDR1 is LNHDA, CDR2 SQIVND, per germline (reference sequence). Trimming shortened V by 0 bases and J by 5 bases, and 11 bases separated the two germline ends. CDR3 length: 15 residues. CDR3 loop: CASSIEWDTDQPQHF. CDR3 nucleotide sequence: TGTGCCAGTAGTATAGAATGGGACACCGATCAGCCCCAGCATTTT.

This chain joins TRBV27 and TRBJ2-7; 11 nucleotides match TRBD2. This CDR3 is 14 amino acids long. The J segment lost 2 bases and the V segment lost 5 bases, leaving 2 bases of the junction unmatched. Germline V gene data show CDR1 as MNHEY and CDR2 as SMNVEV (reference sequence). The CDR3 nucleotides are TGTGCCAGCAGTCCACTAGCGGGAGCCTACGAGCAGTACTTC. It specifies CASSPLAGAYEQYF.

The chain uses TRBV24-1 and TRBJ1-2; D unresolved. The V gene's germline CDR1 is KGHDR and CDR2 SFDVKD. CDR3 length equals 12 residues. Trimming pared 4 bases from V and 7 bases from J, leaving 9 bases between. DNA of the CDR3: TGTGCCACCAGTGACCCCGGTGGTGGCTACACCTTC. Amino acid sequence: CATSDPGGGYTF.